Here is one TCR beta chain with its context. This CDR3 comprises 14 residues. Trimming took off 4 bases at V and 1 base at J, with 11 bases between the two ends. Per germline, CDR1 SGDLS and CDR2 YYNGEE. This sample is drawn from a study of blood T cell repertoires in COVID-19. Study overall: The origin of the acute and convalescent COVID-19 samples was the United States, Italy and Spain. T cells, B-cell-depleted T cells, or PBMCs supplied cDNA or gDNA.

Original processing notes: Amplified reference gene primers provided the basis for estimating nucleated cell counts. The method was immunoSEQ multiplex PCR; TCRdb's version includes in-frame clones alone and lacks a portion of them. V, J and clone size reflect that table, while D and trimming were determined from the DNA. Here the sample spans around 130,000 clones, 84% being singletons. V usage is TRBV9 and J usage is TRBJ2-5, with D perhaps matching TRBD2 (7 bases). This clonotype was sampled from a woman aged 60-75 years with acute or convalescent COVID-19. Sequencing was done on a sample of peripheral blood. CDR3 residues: CASSPRGAQETQYF. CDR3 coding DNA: TGTGCCAGCAGCCCTCGGGGGGCCCAAGAGACCCAGTACTTC.